This entry lists 20 T cell receptor beta chains sequenced from one sample in a study of cytomegalovirus exposure and HLA in healthy donors. With 60 Vbeta and 13 Jbeta primers, the PCR was carried out. Using immunoSEQ multiplex PCR, the repertoire was profiled, and TCRdb retains in-frame clones only, with some absent. The table has 85,000 to 100,000 clones, more than 65% seen once. The sample was PBMCs. These receptor sequences come from a human donor in good health.

This chain joins TRBV5-8 and TRBJ2-6, with 7 bases aligning to TRBD1. Germline V gives CDR1 SGHTS, CDR2 YDEGEE. CDR3 length equals 16 residues. Unmatched junction bases numbered 1, after V lost 1 base and J lost 0 bases. CDR3 coding DNA: TGTGCCAGCAGCTTGTACAGGGGCTCTGGGGCCAACGTCCTGACTTTC. It codes for CASSLYRGSGANVLTF.

V is TRBV5-1 and J is TRBJ1-6; 7 bases agree with TRBD1. V lost 4 bases and J lost 3; bases outside the gene matches: 4. Per germline, CDR1 SGHRS and CDR2 YFSETQ. This CDR3 has 15 residues. The CDR3 sequence is CASSPGTVYNSPLHF. The CDR3 bases are TGCGCCAGCAGCCCAGGGACAGTCTATAATTCACCCCTCCACTTT.

This clone was detected only a few times. This chain connects TRBV27 to TRBJ1-5, with TRBD1 identical over 7 bases. Germline CDR1 MNHEY, CDR2 SMNVEV (reference sequence). The CDR3 runs to 14 residues. J gave up 2 bases and V 6 bases, and 4 bases lay outside the gene matches. The CDR3 DNA reads as TGTGCCAGCAGGCGACAGGGCGGCAATCAGCCCCAGCATTTT. Its translation is CASRRQGGNQPQHF.

The rearrangement joins TRBV5-6 to TRBJ2-5; 7 positions agree with TRBD1. Germline trimming cut 5 bases from V and 4 bases from J; bases unmatched to any gene: 5. There are 13 residues in the CDR3. In germline, CDR1 is SGHDT, CDR2 YYEEEE. CDR3 in amino acids: CASRTTGAETQYF. Here the CDR3 DNA reads TGTGCCAGCAGAACCACAGGGGCAGAGACCCAGTACTTC.

This rearrangement joins TRBV2 to TRBJ2-3; TRBD2 is a possible D gene (5 bases). Germline V CDR1 and CDR2: SNHLY, FYNNEI. V was trimmed by 6 bases and J by 0 bases, leaving 7 bases between them. The CDR3 length is 13 residues. In DNA form, the CDR3 reads TGTGCCAGCAGGGAGGACAGCACAGATACGCAGTATTTT. Translating it yields CASREDSTDTQYF.

This clone was counted once. One end of the junction varies from germline; a read error may be responsible. The genes are TRBV13 and TRBJ2-3; TRBD2 matches 11 bases. CDR1 is PRHDT, CDR2 FYEKMQ, per germline (reference sequence). The CDR3 sequence is 16 residues long. The CDR3 DNA follows: TGTGCCGGCAGCCGCCGGACTAGCGGGAGCACAGATACGCAGTATTTT. It yields the protein CAGSRRTSGSTDTQYF.

This chain uses TRBV27 with TRBJ2-5; a possible D gene is TRBD1 (5 bases). The end of the DNA aligns better with TRBJ2-7, so the J call may be wrong. CDR3 length equals 12 residues. Germline V gene sequence: CDR1 MNHEY, CDR2 SMNVEV (reference sequence). The CDR3 nucleotides read TGTGCCAGCAGTCCCCAGGGCTACGAGCAGTACTTC. Amino acids: CASSPQGYEQYF.

This chain connects TRBV7-9 to TRBJ2-5; D gene ambiguous. This CDR3 is built from 13 residues. Between the trimmed V and J ends, which lost 5 bases and 4 bases, there was a span of 11 bases. CDR1 SEHNR and CDR2 FQNEAQ come from the germline V gene (reference sequence). The CDR3 spells CASSPVLRETQYF. Written as DNA, the CDR3 is TGTGCCAGCAGCCCCGTTTTGAGAGAGACCCAGTACTTC.

This clone turned up a few times. The V call is TRBV7-9, the J call TRBJ2-7; TRBD1 agrees at 8 bases. V gave up 4 bases and J gave up 0 bases; unmatched junction bases: 17. Germline V gene sequence: CDR1 SEHNR, CDR2 FQNEAQ (reference sequence). The CDR3 loop spans 19 amino acids. This CDR3 is CASSSSLGQGAHSSYEQYF. The DNA for the CDR3 is TGTGCCAGCAGCTCCTCCCTCGGGCAGGGGGCCCATAGCTCCTACGAGCAGTACTTC.

To note about this clone: The junction differs from germline at one of its ends, possibly a read error. The genes are TRBV7-9 and TRBJ2-2; 7 bases are a match to TRBD2. Germline loops: CDR1 SEHNR, CDR2 FQNEAQ (reference sequence). CDR3 size: 17 residues. This chain's CDR3 is CSSSFRTGQRDTGELFF. CDR3 in DNA: TGTTCCAGCAGCTTTCGAACGGGGCAGCGGGATACCGGGGAGCTGTTTTTT.

The chain recombines TRBV6-6 with TRBJ2-3; D is possibly TRBD1 (5 bases). The CDR3 covers 15 residues. The germline V gene has CDR1 MNHNY and CDR2 SVGAGI (reference sequence). The V and J ends lost 4 bases and 3 bases respectively, with 14 bases between them. CDR3 bases: TGTGCCAGCAGTTGGGAAGGGGATTTGACAGATACGCAGTATTTT. This translates into CASSWEGDLTDTQYF.

There are a few counts of this clone. This sequence joins TRBV6-5 and TRBJ2-7, with TRBD2 matching over 7 bases. Germline-derived CDR1 and CDR2 are MNHEY and SVGAGI. This CDR3 has 14 amino acids. The V gene end was trimmed by 0 bases and the J gene end by 5 bases; junction bases not matched to a gene: 4. The CDR3 bases are TGTGCCAGCAGTTACTCGCGGGAGTTTGACGAGCAGTACTTC. This sequence encodes CASSYSREFDEQYF.

CDR3 protein: CASRGQGGYTF. The CDR3 DNA reads as TGTGCCAGCAGGGGACAGGGTGGCTACACCTTC. The V and J genes are TRBV6-1 and TRBJ1-2; 9 bases fit TRBD1. The germline CDR1 and CDR2 sequences are MNHNS and SASEGT. There are 11 residues in the CDR3. V dropped 6 bases and J dropped 7; count of bases not matched to a gene: 0.

This clone came up once. The CDR3 protein is CASSPEGGRGETQYF. As DNA, the CDR3 is TGTGCCAGCTCACCAGAGGGGGGGCGAGGAGAGACCCAGTACTTC. This chain joins TRBV18 and TRBJ2-5, with D maybe TRBD2 (7 bases). The CDR3 contains 15 residues. Germline-derived CDR1 and CDR2 are KGHSH and LQKENI. Trimming left V 2 bases short and J 4 bases short, with 14 bases between. Filled out from reference TRBV18 and TRBJ2-5, the complete variable domain reads NAGVMQNPRHLVRRRGQEARLRCSPMKGHSHVYWYRQLPEEGLKFMVYLQKENIIDESGMPKERFSAEFPKEGPSILRIQQVVRGDSAAYFCASSPEGGRGETQYFGPGTRLLVL.

V usage is TRBV19 and J usage is TRBJ2-1; a possible D gene is TRBD2 (5 bases). The ends were cut back, 6 bases at V and 5 bases at J, with 11 bases in the middle. Germline lookup yields CDR1 LNHDA and CDR2 SQIVND (reference sequence). This CDR3 is 13 amino acids long. CDR3 sequence: CASRTNGNNEQFF. Written as DNA, the CDR3 is TGTGCCAGTAGAACAAACGGGAACAATGAGCAGTTCTTC.

Only a few counts were recorded for this clone. The chain employs TRBV6-6 and TRBJ1-2, with TRBD1 identical over 9 bases. The CDR3 has 16 amino acids. The junction had 14 bases not matched to a gene; V was cut back by 5 bases and J by 7 bases. Germline-derived CDR1 and CDR2 are MNHNY and SVGAGI (reference sequence). CDR3 sequence reads: CASSNLRRDRVPGYTF. The CDR3 nucleotides read TGTGCCAGCAGTAACCTTCGTCGGGACAGGGTTCCTGGCTACACCTTC.

Remarks on this clone: The sample holds other DNA sequences that translate to the same CDR3. The chain is built from TRBV6-1 and TRBJ1-1, with D possibly matching TRBD1 (6 bases). The ends were cut back, 6 bases at V and 1 base at J, with 9 bases in the middle. CDR3 length equals 13 residues. Germline CDR1 and CDR2: MNHNS and SASEGT. Here the CDR3 reads CASRTTGNTEAFF. The CDR3 DNA is TGTGCCAGCAGAACGACAGGGAACACTGAAGCTTTCTTT.

This sequence joins TRBV2 and TRBJ2-2; D is uncertain. This CDR3 is built from 14 residues. CDR1 SNHLY and CDR2 FYNNEI come from the germline V gene. V shed 0 bases and J shed 6 bases, with 8 bases lying between them. The CDR3 loop reads CASSEALGSGELFF. The CDR3 DNA follows: TGTGCCAGCAGTGAAGCGCTCGGTTCCGGGGAGCTGTTTTTT.

The rearrangement uses TRBV9 and TRBJ2-2; D gene unclear. The CDR3 is 16 amino acids. V lost 0 bases and J lost 2, with 11 bases in between. Germline lookup yields CDR1 SGDLS and CDR2 YYNGEE. CDR3 region: CASSVDPLLNTGELFF. The CDR3 coding sequence is TGTGCCAGCAGCGTAGACCCCCTACTCAACACCGGGGAGCTGTTTTTT.

The chain couples TRBV5-6 to TRBJ2-3; the match to TRBD2 covers 8 bases. The CDR3 sequence is 15 residues long. V trimming: 1 base; J trimming: 5 bases; junction bases outside the gene matches: 6. Per germline, CDR1 SGHDT and CDR2 YYEEEE. The CDR3 is CASSLNGGAGDTQYF. The CDR3 DNA sequence: TGTGCCAGCAGCTTGAACGGGGGGGCAGGAGATACGCAGTATTTT.